What follows describes a single TCR beta chain. Its antigen is unknown. These data are taken from a study of OX40 agonist ivuxolimab in advanced cancers. Study information: Patients assigned to dose escalation were diagnosed with hepatocellular carcinoma, melanoma, renal cell or head and neck cancer. Study observations and caveats: The work left the antigen specificity of expanded peripheral T cells undetermined. Averaging showed that CD8+ T cells had more expanded clones than CD4+ did.

Some clones are missing from TCRdb's copy, which holds only in-frame ones; the method was immunoSEQ multiplex PCR. The repertoire holds tens of thousands of clones, with 88% as singletons. The sequences come from CD4+ or CD8+ T cells sorted from blood, collected in a trial of the OX40 agonist ivuxolimab. This TCR derives from an adult with an advanced solid tumor such as melanoma, head and neck, liver or kidney cancer.

The CDR3 nucleotides read TGCGCCAGCAGCCAAGACCCGACAGGGAGAACAGCAGATACGCAGTATTTT. Protein: CASSQDPTGRTADTQYF. The chain carries TRBV4-1 and TRBJ2-3; 7 bases are a match to TRBD1. The trim removed 0 bases at V and 4 bases at J, leaving 10 bases unmatched. From germline, CDR1 is MGHRA and CDR2 YSYEKL. There are 17 residues in the CDR3.